This T cell receptor beta chain was sequenced in a study of cytomegalovirus exposure and HLA in healthy donors. The ends were cut back, 9 bases at V and 7 bases at J, with 19 bases in the middle. Germline loops: CDR1 MNHEY, CDR2 SVGAGI. The CDR3 totals 15 residues. Repertoires were generated with immunoSEQ multiplex PCR, while TCRdb's copy carries only in-frame clones and drops some. Of almost 65,000 clones listed, around 89% were seen once; the top ten hold around 1.8%. This clone appeared a single time. This sequence was found in a woman in her late teens or twenties in good health and CMV-seronegative. The sequenced material came from PBMCs. This chain joins TRBV6-5 and TRBJ1-6; no firm D call. CDR3 amino acids: CASKTSLGQNSPLHF. The CDR3 nucleotides read TGTGCCAGTAAAACCTCGCTAGGTCAAAATTCACCCCTCCACTTT.